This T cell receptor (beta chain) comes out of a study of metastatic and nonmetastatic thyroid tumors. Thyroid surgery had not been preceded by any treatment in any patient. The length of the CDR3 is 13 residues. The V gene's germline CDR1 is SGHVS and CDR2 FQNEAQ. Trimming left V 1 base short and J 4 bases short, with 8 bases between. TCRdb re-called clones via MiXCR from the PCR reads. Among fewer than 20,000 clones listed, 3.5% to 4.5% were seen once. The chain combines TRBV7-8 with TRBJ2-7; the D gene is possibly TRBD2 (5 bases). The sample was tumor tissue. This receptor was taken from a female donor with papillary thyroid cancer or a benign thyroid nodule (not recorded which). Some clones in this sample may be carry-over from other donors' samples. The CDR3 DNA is TGTGCCAGCAGCTTAGGGGAGAGGTACGAGCAGTACTTC. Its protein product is CASSLGERYEQYF.